Presented here are 3 T cell receptor beta chains from one specimen sequenced in a study of blood T cell repertoires in COVID-19. Sequencing used immunoSEQ multiplex PCR; TCRdb keeps in-frame clones, though not all of them. The table includes about 67,000 clones, around 90% detected once. Material: peripheral blood. All receptors derive from a woman older than 75 with acute or convalescent COVID-19.

The J gene is TRBJ1-1, the V gene TRBV7-6; TRBD1 matches 9 bases. The CDR3 covers 16 residues. V was clipped by 1 base and J by 8 bases; unmatched bases: 11. Germline loops: CDR1 SGHVS, CDR2 FNYEAQ. The CDR3 sequence is CASSLGPTGGQNEAFF. The CDR3 DNA follows: TGTGCCAGCAGCTTAGGGCCGACAGGGGGGCAAAACGAAGCTTTCTTT.

The V and J genes are TRBV9 and TRBJ1-4; the match to TRBD1 covers 7 bases. Per germline, CDR1 SGDLS and CDR2 YYNGEE. V was clipped by 8 bases and J by 4 bases; unmatched bases: 11. This CDR3 spans 15 amino acids. CDR3 DNA sequence: TGTGCCAGATACCTCTCGGGACAGCTTAATGAAAAACTGTTTTTT. It translates to CARYLSGQLNEKLFF.

The chain is built from TRBV19 and TRBJ1-2; unclear D gene. Germline CDR1 reads LNHDA; CDR2 reads SQIVND (reference sequence). V was trimmed by 6 bases and J by 3 bases, leaving 8 bases between them. The CDR3 sequence is 12 residues long. CDR3 sequence: CASRREYYGYTF. CDR3 coding DNA: TGTGCCAGTAGAAGGGAGTACTATGGCTACACCTTC.